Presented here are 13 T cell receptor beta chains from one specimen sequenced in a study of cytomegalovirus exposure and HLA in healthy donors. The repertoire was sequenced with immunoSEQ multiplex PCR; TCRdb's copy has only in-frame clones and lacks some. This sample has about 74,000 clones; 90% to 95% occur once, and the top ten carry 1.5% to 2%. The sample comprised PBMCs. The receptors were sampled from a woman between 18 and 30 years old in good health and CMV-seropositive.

CDR3 amino acids: CASTLGGEKYEQYF. The CDR3 DNA reads as TGTGCCAGCACCCTCGGGGGGGAGAAATACGAGCAGTACTTC. The V gene is TRBV2, the J gene TRBJ2-7; 8 bases agree with TRBD2. Trimming took 7 bases from V and 4 from J; bases not matched to a gene: 9. CDR3 length: 14 amino acids. Germline loops: CDR1 SNHLY, CDR2 FYNNEI.

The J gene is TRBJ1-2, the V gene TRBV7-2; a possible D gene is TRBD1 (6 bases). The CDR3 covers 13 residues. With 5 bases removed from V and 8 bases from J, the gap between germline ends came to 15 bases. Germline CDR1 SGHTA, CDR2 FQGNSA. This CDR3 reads CASSGPPTGGYTF. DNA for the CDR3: TGTGCCAGCAGCGGACCCCCTACAGGGGGCTACACCTTC.

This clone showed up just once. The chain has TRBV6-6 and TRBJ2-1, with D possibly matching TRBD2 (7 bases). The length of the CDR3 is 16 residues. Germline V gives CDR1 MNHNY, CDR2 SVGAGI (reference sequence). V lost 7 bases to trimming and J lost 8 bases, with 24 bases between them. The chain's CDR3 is CASTPTRGGGTDEQFF. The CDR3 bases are TGTGCCAGCACCCCCACGCGAGGGGGAGGGACCGATGAGCAGTTCTTC.

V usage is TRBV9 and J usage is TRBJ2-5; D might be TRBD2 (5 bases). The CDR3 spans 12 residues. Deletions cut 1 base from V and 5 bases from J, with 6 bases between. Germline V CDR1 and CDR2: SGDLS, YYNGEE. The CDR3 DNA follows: TGTGCCAGCAGCGTATCGGGGGAGACCCAGTACTTC. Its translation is CASSVSGETQYF.

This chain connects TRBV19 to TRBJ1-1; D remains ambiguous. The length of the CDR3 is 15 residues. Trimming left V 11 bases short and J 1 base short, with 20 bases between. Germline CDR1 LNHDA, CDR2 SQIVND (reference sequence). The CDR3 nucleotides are TGTGCCTCAAGTAGGCCAGGAGGCAGGAACACTGAAGCTTTCTTT. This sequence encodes CASSRPGGRNTEAFF.

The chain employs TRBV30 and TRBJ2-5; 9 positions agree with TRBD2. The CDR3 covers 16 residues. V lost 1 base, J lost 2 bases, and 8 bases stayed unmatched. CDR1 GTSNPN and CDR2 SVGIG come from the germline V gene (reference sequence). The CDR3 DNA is TGTGCCTGGAGTGCCCGGCTAGCGGGACAGCAAGAGACCCAGTACTTC. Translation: CAWSARLAGQQETQYF.

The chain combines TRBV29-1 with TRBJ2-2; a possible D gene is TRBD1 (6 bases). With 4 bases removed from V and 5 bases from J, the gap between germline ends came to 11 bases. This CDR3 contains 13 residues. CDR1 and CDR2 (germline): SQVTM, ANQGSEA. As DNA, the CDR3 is TGCAGCGTTGGGACAGACCCTACCGGGGAGCTGTTTTTT. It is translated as CSVGTDPTGELFF.

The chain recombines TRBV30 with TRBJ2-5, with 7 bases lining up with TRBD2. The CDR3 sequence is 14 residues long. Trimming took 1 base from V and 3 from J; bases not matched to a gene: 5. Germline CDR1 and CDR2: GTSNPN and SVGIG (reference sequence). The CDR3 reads CAWSDGAGEETQYF. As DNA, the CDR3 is TGTGCCTGGAGTGATGGGGCGGGGGAAGAGACCCAGTACTTC.

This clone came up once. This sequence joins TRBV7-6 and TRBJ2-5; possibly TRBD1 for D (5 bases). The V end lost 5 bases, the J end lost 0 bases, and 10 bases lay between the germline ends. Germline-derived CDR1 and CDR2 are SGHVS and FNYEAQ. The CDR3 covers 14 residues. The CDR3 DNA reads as TGTGCCAGCAGCACAGGACGTTACCAAGAGACCCAGTACTTC. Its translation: CASSTGRYQETQYF.

CDR3 loop: CAWGGIGFSGNTIYF. The CDR3 DNA sequence: TGTGCCTGGGGAGGGATCGGTTTTTCTGGAAACACCATATATTTT. This chain uses TRBV30 with TRBJ1-3; D not certain. Trimming removed 5 bases from V and 1 base from J, with 15 bases in between. CDR3 length: 15 amino acids. Looked up from germline, CDR1 is GTSNPN and CDR2 is SVGIG (reference sequence).

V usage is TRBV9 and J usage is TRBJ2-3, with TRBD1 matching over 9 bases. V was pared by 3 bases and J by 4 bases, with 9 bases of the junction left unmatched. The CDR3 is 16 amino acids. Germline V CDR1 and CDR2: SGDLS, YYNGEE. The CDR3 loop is CASSARGDRVADTQYF. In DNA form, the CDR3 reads TGTGCCAGCAGCGCCCGAGGGGACAGGGTCGCAGATACGCAGTATTTT.

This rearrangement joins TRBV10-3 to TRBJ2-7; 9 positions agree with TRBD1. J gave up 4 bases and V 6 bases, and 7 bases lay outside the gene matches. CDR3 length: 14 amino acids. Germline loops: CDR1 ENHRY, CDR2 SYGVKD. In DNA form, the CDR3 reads TGTGCCATCAGAGGGGGACAGGGCGGTTACGAGCAGTACTTC. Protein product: CAIRGGQGGYEQYF.

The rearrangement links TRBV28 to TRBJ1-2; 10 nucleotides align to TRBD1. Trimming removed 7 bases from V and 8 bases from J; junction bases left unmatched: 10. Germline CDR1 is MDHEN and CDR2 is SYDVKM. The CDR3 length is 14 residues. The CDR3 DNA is TGTGCCAGCACCCAGGGGGGACAGGGGAAGGGCTACACCTTC. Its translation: CASTQGGQGKGYTF.